A single sample is the source of the 15 T cell receptor beta chains below, sequenced in a study of patients with pleural tuberculosis. MiXCR, applied by TCRdb to the reads, yields one record per CDR3 protein. Counted here are around 54,000 distinct CDR3 sequences, under 8.5% occurring once; the ten biggest clones make up around 16%. All receptors derive from a human donor with pleural tuberculosis.

The sample holds one count of this clonotype. A junction end diverges from the germline sequence, so it may reflect a read error. The chain uses TRBV7-6 and TRBJ2-5; D might be TRBD1 (5 bases). The length of the CDR3 is 15 residues. Per germline, CDR1 SGHVS and CDR2 FNYEAQ. The DNA of the CDR3 is TGTGCTAGCAGCTTAGGCAGGGCAATGCAAGAGACCCAGTACTTC. This gives the protein CASSLGRAMQETQYF.

This clonotype has at least ten counts. CDR3 region: CASSYSTSGSSETQYF. CDR3 DNA: TGTGCCAGCAGTTACTCCACTAGCGGGAGTTCAGAGACCCAGTACTTC. The chain links TRBV6-2 or TRBV6-3 to TRBJ2-5, with TRBD2 identical over 11 bases. CDR3 length equals 16 residues. CDR1 is MNHEY and CDR2 is SVGEGT in the germline V gene. J was trimmed by 4 bases and V by 0 bases; bases with no gene match: 4.

This clonotype was detected many times. V gene TRBV27 combines with J gene TRBJ2-1; a possible D gene is TRBD2 (6 bases). The CDR3 consists of 14 residues. The ends were cut back, 1 base at V and 10 bases at J, with 14 bases in the middle. CDR1 and CDR2 (germline): MNHEY, SMNVEV (reference sequence). In nucleotides, the CDR3 is TGTGCCAGCAGTTTATGGCCCGCTAGCGACGAGCAGTTCTTC. Protein: CASSLWPASDEQFF.

This clonotype was observed a few times. The J gene is TRBJ2-1, the V gene TRBV11-1; D remains unclear. This CDR3 spans 12 amino acids. CDR1 is SGHAT, CDR2 FQDESV, per germline (reference sequence). The V end lost 1 base, the J end lost 10 bases, and 8 bases lay between the germline ends. The CDR3 loop is CASSLELVEQFF. CDR3 sequence (DNA): TGTGCCAGCAGCTTAGAGTTGGTAGAGCAGTTCTTC.

This clonotype was observed many times. The CDR3 loop is CASSQGTSGTYNEQFF. Here the CDR3 DNA reads TGTGCCAGCAGCCAAGGGACTAGCGGAACTTACAATGAGCAGTTCTTC. V usage is TRBV4-2 and J usage is TRBJ2-1; 10 bases fit TRBD2. This CDR3 region has 16 residues. Germline V CDR1 and CDR2: LGHNA, YNFKEQ. Trimming cost V 1 base and J 4 bases; bases outside gene matches: 4.

There are many counts of this clonotype. The chain links TRBV11-2 to TRBJ1-1; D remains unclear. Trimming stripped 0 bases from V and 0 bases from J, with 8 bases between. The length of the CDR3 is 15 residues. The V gene's germline CDR1 is SGHAT and CDR2 FQNNGV. CDR3 nucleotides: TGTGCCAGCAGCTTAGACAGGAGTATGAACACTGAAGCTTTCTTT. Translating gives CASSLDRSMNTEAFF.

This clonotype came up a few times. The gene calls are TRBV19 and TRBJ1-5; D unclear. V was trimmed by 7 bases and J by 0 bases, leaving 13 bases between them. The CDR3 is 15 residues long. CDR1 LNHDA and CDR2 SQIVND come from the germline V gene (reference sequence). This CDR3 reads CASIAYLYSNQPQHF. The CDR3 nucleotides read TGTGCCAGTATCGCCTACTTGTATAGCAATCAGCCCCAGCATTTT.

As concerns this clonotype: The junction does not match germline at one end; this may be a read error. The rearrangement links TRBV20-1 to TRBJ2-5, with 8 bases aligning to TRBD1. The CDR3 has 14 residues. Germline V gene sequence: CDR1 DFQATT, CDR2 SNEGSKA (reference sequence). The DNA for the CDR3 is TGCAGTGCTAGGACCGGGACAGGAGGAGAGACCAAGTACTTC. Its translation is CSARTGTGGETKYF.

This clonotype came up many times. The chain joins TRBV5-4 to TRBJ2-2; D might be TRBD2 (5 bases). The ends were cut back, 2 bases at V and 4 bases at J, with 9 bases in the middle. Germline V gene data show CDR1 as SGHNT and CDR2 as YYREEE (reference sequence). The CDR3 extends over 14 amino acids. This CDR3 is CASSLGRVTGELFF. The CDR3 coding sequence is TGTGCCAGCAGCTTAGGGAGAGTCACCGGGGAGCTGTTTTTT. The entire variable domain, with the rest obtained from reference TRBV5-4 and TRBJ2-2, is as follows: ETGVTQSPTHLIKTRGQQVTLRCSSQSGHNTVSWYQQALGQGPQFIFQYYREEENGRGNFPPRFSGLQFPNYSSELNVNALELDDSALYLCASSLGRVTGELFFGEGSRLTVL.

This clonotype was seen at least ten times. The genes are TRBV4-1 and TRBJ1-1; D might be TRBD1 (6 bases). Trimming took 3 bases from V and 4 from J, leaving 12 bases between them. The CDR3 consists of 14 residues. CDR1 is MGHRA, CDR2 YSYEKL, per germline. CDR3 in DNA: TGCGCCAGCAGCCAGCTTAGGGGGGGCACTGAAGCTTTCTTT. As protein: CASSQLRGGTEAFF.

This clonotype has ten or more counts. The genes are TRBV20-1 and TRBJ1-5; no reliable D call. Trimming took 1 base from V and 4 from J, leaving 17 bases between them. Germline V gene lookup returns CDR1 DFQATT and CDR2 SNEGSKA (reference sequence). CDR3 length equals 16 residues. The CDR3 nucleotides are TGCAGTGCTAGAGCAGGCAGTACAAATCCTAATCAGCCCCAGCATTTT. Translation gives CSARAGSTNPNQPQHF.

There are a few counts of this clonotype. CDR3 region: CASQGGGETQYF. Here the CDR3 DNA reads TGTGCCTCTCAAGGCGGGGGGGAGACCCAGTACTTC. The chain joins TRBV10-3 to TRBJ2-5; 8 bases are shared with TRBD2. Germline lookup yields CDR1 ENHRY and CDR2 SYGVKD. The junction had 7 bases not matched to a gene; V was cut back by 11 bases and J by 5 bases. The CDR3 extends over 12 amino acids.

This clonotype has ten or more counts. The V and J genes are TRBV11-2 and TRBJ2-7, with D maybe TRBD2 (5 bases). The CDR3 totals 13 residues. CDR1 is SGHAT, CDR2 FQNNGV, per germline. V was trimmed by 3 bases and J by 6 bases, leaving 12 bases between them. CDR3: CASSFGERVEQYV. CDR3 bases: TGTGCCAGCAGCTTCGGGGAAAGGGTCGAGCAGTACGTC.

V gene TRBV29-1 combines with J gene TRBJ2-5; TRBD2 agrees at 8 bases. The germline V gene encodes CDR1 SQVTM and CDR2 ANQGSEA. V shed 2 bases and J 6 bases; nucleotides not matched to a gene: 8. The CDR3 has 14 amino acids. The CDR3 nucleotides read TGCAGCGTTGAAATCCTAGCGGGTAGACAGACCCAGTACTTC. As protein: CSVEILAGRQTQYF.

The chain recombines TRBV10-3 with TRBJ2-7, with D uncertain. The CDR3 contains 13 residues. Between the trimmed V and J ends, which lost 0 bases and 2 bases, there was a span of 5 bases. CDR1 and CDR2 from the germline V gene are ENHRY and SYGVKD. The CDR3 loop is CAISESSPYEQYF. CDR3 nucleotides: TGTGCCATCAGTGAGTCCTCTCCCTACGAGCAGTACTTC.